This is a list of T cell receptor beta chains from one sample in a study of blood T cell repertoires in COVID-19. Assay: immunoSEQ multiplex PCR; the TCRdb copy retains only in-frame clones and omits some. The sample yields 170,000 or so clones, approximately 87% seen once. The sequencing sample was made of peripheral blood. These TCRs come from a woman under 30 who had recovered from COVID-19. The CDR3 runs from the conserved cysteine through the conserved F or W. A D gene is named only where the DNA matches it firmly. Some rows mark clone size as missing; the rest say once, few, many or name a class of expanded clone.

NA | NA | TRBJ1-2 | TRBV6-5 | CASSYSGESGYTF | TGTGCCAGCAGTTACTCAGGGGAAAGCGGCTACACCTTC
TRBD2 | NA | TRBJ2-7 | TRBV7-2 | CASVDSGGNSYEQYF | TGTGCCAGCGTCGATAGCGGGGGGAACTCCTACGAGCAGTACTTC
TRBD1 | NA | TRBJ2-7 | TRBV24-1 | CATSDFGQGTDEQYF | TGTGCCACCAGTGATTTCGGACAGGGTACAGACGAGCAGTACTTC
NA | NA | TRBJ1-2 | TRBV12-3/TRBV12-4 | CASSGQYYGYTF | TGTGCCAGCAGCGGACAGTACTATGGCTACACCTTC
NA | NA | TRBJ1-2 | TRBV7-9 | CASSLLQGPLSVSTF | TGTGCCAGCAGCTTACTGCAGGGTCCGTTGTCGGTGAGCACCTTC
NA | NA | TRBJ2-1 | TRBV20-1 | CSASDREENNEQFF | TGCAGTGCTAGTGACAGGGAGGAGAACAATGAGCAGTTCTTC
NA | NA | TRBJ2-7 | TRBV7-7 | CASSLGHGDYEQYF | TGTGCCAGCAGCTTAGGACACGGCGACTACGAGCAGTACTTC
TRBD1 | NA | TRBJ1-3 | TRBV7-8 | CASSSGQGQDTIYF | TGTGCCAGCAGCTCCGGACAGGGTCAAGACACCATATATTTT
TRBD2 | NA | TRBJ2-3 | TRBV24-1 | CATSAARGATDTQYF | TGTGCCACCAGTGCGGCGCGGGGGGCCACAGATACGCAGTATTTT
NA | NA | TRBJ2-1 | TRBV7-9 | CASSLGPLYNEQFF | TGTGCCAGCAGCTTAGGTCCACTCTACAATGAGCAGTTCTTC
TRBD2 | NA | TRBJ2-1 | TRBV7-3 | CASSHTSGLAGLNEQFF | TGTGCCAGCAGCCATACCTCGGGACTAGCGGGATTAAATGAGCAGTTCTTC
NA | once | TRBJ2-7 | TRBV7-2 | CASSLTGLYEQYF | TGTGCCAGCAGCTTAACAGGCCTATACGAGCAGTACTTC
TRBD2 | NA | TRBJ2-1 | TRBV19 | CASSITLAGGPSEQFF | TGTGCCAGTAGTATTACCTTAGCGGGAGGGCCGTCTGAGCAGTTCTTC
NA | NA | TRBJ2-7 | TRBV3-1/TRBV3-2 | CASSLSGDWLGGEQYF | TGTGCCAGCAGCCTCTCTGGGGACTGGCTGGGGGGCGAGCAGTACTTC
NA | NA | TRBJ2-1 | TRBV11-2 | CASSLRSSYNEQFF | TGTGCCAGCAGCTTACGGAGCTCCTACAATGAGCAGTTCTTC
NA | NA | TRBJ1-1 | TRBV6-5 | CASTPAGGMNTEAFF | TGTGCCAGCACCCCTGCGGGGGGCATGAACACTGAAGCTTTCTTT
TRBD2 | NA | TRBJ2-5 | TRBV19 | CASSTPMLAGETQYF | TGTGCCAGTAGTACCCCCATGCTAGCGGGAGAGACCCAGTACTTC
TRBD2 | NA | TRBJ2-5 | TRBV5-1 | CASSLVGSGKQETQYF | TGCGCCAGCAGCTTGGTAGGTAGCGGGAAACAAGAGACCCAGTACTTC
NA | NA | TRBJ2-5 | TRBV28 | CASSLRGLGWETQYF | TGTGCCAGCAGTTTAAGGGGGTTGGGTTGGGAGACCCAGTACTTC
TRBD2 | NA | TRBJ2-3 | TRBV19 | CASSIVGGAGDTQYF | TGTGCCAGTAGTATCGTCGGGGGGGCCGGAGATACGCAGTATTTT
NA | NA | TRBJ1-2 | TRBV9 | CASSVAGNYGYTF | TGTGCCAGCAGCGTAGCGGGAAACTATGGCTACACCTTC
TRBD1 | NA | TRBJ1-1 | TRBV5-1 | CASSSGQGGTEAFF | TGCGCCAGCAGCTCCGGACAGGGCGGCACTGAAGCTTTCTTT
TRBD2 | NA | TRBJ2-1 | TRBV2 | CASSVGAGGSSYNEQFF | TGTGCCAGCAGTGTAGGAGCGGGAGGGAGCTCCTACAATGAGCAGTTCTTC
NA | NA | TRBJ2-1 | TRBV7-9 | CASSLASTGSYNEQFF | TGTGCCAGCAGCTTAGCTAGCACGGGCTCCTACAATGAGCAGTTCTTC
TRBD1 | NA | TRBJ1-1 | TRBV7-9 | CASSSLTGWAEAFF | TGTGCCAGCAGCTCATTGACAGGGTGGGCTGAAGCTTTCTTT
TRBD1 | NA | TRBJ1-6 | TRBV30 | CAWRQGVDNSPLHF | TGTGCCTGGCGACAGGGGGTCGATAATTCACCCCTCCACTTT
NA | NA | TRBJ2-7 | TRBV29-1 | CSVVPVEVAYEQYF | TGCAGCGTTGTGCCAGTTGAAGTAGCTTACGAGCAGTACTTC
NA | NA | TRBJ1-1 | TRBV11-2 | CASSLGQSTEAFF | TGTGCCAGCAGCTTAGGACAAAGCACTGAAGCTTTCTTT
NA | NA | TRBJ1-1 | TRBV30 | CAWSDEQLNTEAFF | TGTGCCTGGAGTGACGAACAGTTGAACACTGAAGCTTTCTTT
NA | NA | TRBJ2-7 | TRBV4-1 | CASSQVGAGYGNEQYF | TGCGCCAGCAGCCAAGTGGGTGCGGGTTATGGCAACGAGCAGTACTTC
NA | NA | TRBJ2-1 | TRBV7-8 | CASSLGFGLQRTYNEQFF | TGTGCCAGCAGCTTAGGATTCGGACTCCAAAGAACCTACAATGAGCAGTTCTTC
NA | NA | TRBJ1-1 | TRBV9 | CASSVVGATNTEAFF | TGTGCCAGCAGCGTAGTGGGGGCCACGAACACTGAAGCTTTCTTT
NA | NA | TRBJ1-5 | TRBV7-9 | CASSEQGISNQPQHF | TGTGCCAGCAGTGAACAGGGAATTAGCAATCAGCCCCAGCATTTT
TRBD1 | NA | TRBJ1-2 | TRBV2 | CASSSQGGNYGYTF | TGTGCCAGCAGCTCACAGGGGGGGAACTATGGCTACACCTTC
TRBD2 | NA | TRBJ2-3 | TRBV5-6 | CASSHLRGGGARTQYF | TGTGCCAGCAGTCACCTCCGAGGCGGGGGGGCTCGTACGCAGTATTTT
NA | NA | TRBJ1-1 | TRBV9 | CASSVFEWVGHTEAFF | TGTGCCAGCAGCGTCTTTGAGTGGGTGGGGCACACTGAAGCTTTCTTT
TRBD1 | NA | TRBJ2-7 | TRBV18 | CASSPPARGYEQYF | TGTGCCAGCTCACCACCAGCCAGGGGGTACGAGCAGTACTTC
TRBD1 | NA | TRBJ1-1 | TRBV7-9 | CASSRFGTGGVLGTEAFF | TGTGCCAGCAGCCGATTTGGGACAGGGGGAGTTTTGGGCACTGAAGCTTTCTTT
NA | NA | TRBJ1-1 | TRBV7-6 | CASSVISGNTEAFF | TGTGCCAGCAGCGTTATTAGCGGGAACACTGAAGCTTTCTTT
TRBD1 | NA | TRBJ1-1 | TRBV27 | CASTPFAGGNTEAFF | TGTGCCAGCACCCCTTTCGCAGGGGGTAACACTGAAGCTTTCTTT
NA | NA | TRBJ2-3 | TRBV5-1 | CASSLGWGPDTQYF | TGCGCCAGCAGTTTGGGTTGGGGGCCAGATACGCAGTATTTT
TRBD1 | NA | TRBJ2-2 | TRBV27 | CASRGQGNTGELFF | TGTGCCAGCAGGGGACAGGGAAACACCGGGGAGCTGTTTTTT